Described below is a single T cell receptor (beta chain) sequence and its context. Its antigen is as yet unknown. Healthy donors had no documented immune events, such as infections, while sampled. TCRdb keeps only in-frame clones here, not all; method: immunoSEQ multiplex PCR. The sample includes fewer than 130,000 clones, around 89% of them seen just once. The source of the sample is a study of identifying expanded T cells in peripheral blood. Study-wide results and limits: Across healthy donors, higher total template counts meant significantly greater roughly two-week count variance. Over around two and four weeks, about 15 and 19 clones changed, versus approximately 1.1 between replicates.

CDR1 SGHDN and CDR2 FVKESK come from the germline V gene. The CDR3 runs 13 residues. V was trimmed by 2 bases and J by 2 bases, leaving 6 bases between them. This TCR was recovered from a person aged 18 to 75 in good health. The rearrangement uses TRBV14 and TRBJ1-2; no firm D call. The sequenced material came from blood. CDR3 nucleotides: TGTGCCAGCAGCCAATCGCTAAACTATGGCTACACCTTC. Residues: CASSQSLNYGYTF.